Below are 11 T cell receptor beta chains sequenced from a single sample in a study of breast tumors, draining lymph nodes, adjacent tissues (TCRdb year 2016). Library method: multiplex PCR. This sample was sequenced with an Illumina HiSeq 2000. TCRdb ran its own pipeline on the public reads, namely fastp trimming at Q25 and MiXCR clone calling, and kept in-frame beta chains. Entries that share a CDR3 protein sequence are merged under the most common genes and DNA. This sample comprises around 70,000 distinct CDR3 sequences, less than 45% of them detected only once. The ten largest clones capture over 7.5% of the sample. Sample: breast tumor tissue. These receptors came from a female donor with breast cancer. Some clones in this sample may be carry-over from other donors' samples.

The V gene is TRBV12-3 or TRBV12-4, the J gene TRBJ2-3, with TRBD2 matching over 13 bases. The CDR3 extends over 17 amino acids. With 2 bases clipped from V and 3 bases from J, the junction kept 5 bases outside the gene matches. CDR3 in amino acids: CASSLKLLAGGTDTQYF. CDR3 in DNA: TGTGCCAGCAGTTTAAAGCTACTAGCGGGGGGGACAGATACGCAGTATTTT.

This clonotype showed up many times. J is TRBJ2-2 and V is TRBV6-5, with unresolved D. The length of the CDR3 is 15 residues. CDR1 and CDR2 (germline): MNHEY, SVGAGI. V dropped 0 bases and J dropped 6 bases, with 11 bases sitting between them. CDR3 DNA sequence: TGTGCCAGCAGTTACTCGAAGTTTTTCCCCGGGGAGCTGTTTTTT. It specifies CASSYSKFFPGELFF.

This chain joins TRBV20-1 and TRBJ2-5, with 9 bases that match TRBD2. V was clipped by 2 bases and J by 6 bases; unmatched bases: 4. The CDR3 covers 13 residues. Germline V gene sequence: CDR1 DFQATT, CDR2 SNEGSKA (reference sequence). The CDR3 DNA is TGCAGTGCTAGACTAGCGGGAAGGAAGACCCAGTACTTC. Amino acid sequence: CSARLAGRKTQYF.

In this sample, this clonotype turned up many times. The CDR3 protein is CASSLGTSGRETQYF. DNA for the CDR3: TGTGCCAGCAGCTTAGGGACTAGCGGGAGAGAGACCCAGTACTTC. This chain uses TRBV11-2 with TRBJ2-5, with TRBD2 matching 13 bases. Trimming removed 1 base from V and 4 bases from J; junction bases left unmatched: 0. The CDR3 runs 15 residues. Germline CDR1 is SGHAT and CDR2 is FQNNGV.

This clonotype was observed many times. The CDR3 sequence: CASSLAGQGPLSGNTIYF. The DNA for the CDR3 is TGCGCCAGCAGCTTGGCGGGACAGGGGCCTTTATCTGGAAACACCATATATTTT. This sequence joins TRBV5-1 and TRBJ1-3; TRBD1 matches at 10 bases. The V gene end was trimmed by 0 bases and the J gene end by 1 base; junction bases not matched to a gene: 7. The CDR3 covers 18 residues. Germline V gene lookup returns CDR1 SGHRS and CDR2 YFSETQ.

The genes are TRBV5-4 and TRBJ2-5, with D possibly matching TRBD1 (6 bases). Germline V CDR1 and CDR2: SGHNT, YYREEE (reference sequence). V was trimmed by 4 bases and J by 1 base, leaving 14 bases between them. CDR3 length equals 15 residues. In nucleotides, the CDR3 is TGTGCCAGCAGCCATCGACAGGCAAGCCAAGAGACCCAGTACTTC. Translation: CASSHRQASQETQYF.

This chain's CDR3 is CSAEGSTGTEAFF. CDR3 DNA sequence: TGCAGTGCGGAGGGGTCCACAGGGACTGAAGCTTTCTTT. This chain joins TRBV20-1 and TRBJ1-1; a weak D match, TRBD1 (6 bases). Germline CDR1 is DFQATT and CDR2 is SNEGSKA (reference sequence). V gave up 6 bases and J gave up 5 bases, with 16 bases separating them. The CDR3 sequence is 13 residues long.

The table lists this clonotype with many counts. V and J are TRBV2 and TRBJ2-7; 11 bases are a match to TRBD2. Germline values: CDR1 SNHLY, CDR2 FYNNEI. V gave up 2 bases and J gave up 3 bases; unmatched junction bases: 3. CDR3 length equals 15 residues. The CDR3 DNA is TGTGCCAGCAGTGAACTTCTAGCGGGGGGCTACGAGCAGTACTTC. This codes for CASSELLAGGYEQYF. Drawing the rest from reference TRBV2 and TRBJ2-7, the complete variable domain is EPEVTQTPSHQVTQMGQEVILRCVPISNHLYFYWYRQILGQKVEFLVSFYNNEISEKSEIFDDQFSVERPDGSNFTLKIRSTKLEDSAMYFCASSELLAGGYEQYFGPGTRLTVT.

This clonotype was detected only a few times. This chain uses TRBV20-1 with TRBJ2-7; 8 positions match TRBD1. The CDR3 covers 17 residues. Germline lookup yields CDR1 DFQATT and CDR2 SNEGSKA (reference sequence). After removal of 6 bases from V and 1 base from J, the junction contained 17 bases not matched to a gene. CDR3 bases: TGCAGTGCCAGTAGAGGCCGCGGGACAGGTATGTCCTACGAGCAGTACTTC. It codes for CSASRGRGTGMSYEQYF.

In its sample, this clonotype was seen many times. The chain couples TRBV9 to TRBJ2-3, with D perhaps matching TRBD2 (6 bases). Germline V gene sequence: CDR1 SGDLS, CDR2 YYNGEE. This CDR3 is 15 amino acids long. V was clipped by 0 bases and J by 5 bases, with 13 bases between them. The CDR3, as DNA: TGTGCCAGCAGCGTAGAGTCGGGGGAGGTAGATACGCAGTATTTT. Residues: CASSVESGEVDTQYF.

This clonotype was found once. A much larger clone is a single base away; this may be a read error. This chain uses TRBV18 with TRBJ2-1; 11 bases agree with TRBD2. The CDR3 contains 16 residues. The junction had 9 bases not matched to a gene; V was cut back by 2 bases and J by 9 bases. Germline CDR1 and CDR2: KGHSH and LQKENI. CDR3 sequence (DNA): TGTGCCAGCTCACCAGCACGACTAGCGGGAAACGGTGAGCAGTTCTTC. It is translated as CASSPARLAGNGEQFF.